This T cell receptor beta chain was profiled in a study of blood T cell repertoires in COVID-19. Assay used: immunoSEQ multiplex PCR; TCRdb lists only in-frame clones, some missing. Here the sample spans around 200,000 clones, 84% being singletons. The germline V and J ends were trimmed by 0 bases and 8 bases, with 13 bases remaining between them. CDR3 size: 13 residues. Germline V gives CDR1 SQVTM, CDR2 ANQGSEA. The TCR comes from a human donor in a cohort sampled during active COVID-19. This rearrangement joins TRBV29-1 to TRBJ1-2, with D perhaps matching TRBD1 (6 bases). The sample was peripheral blood. DNA of the CDR3: TGCAGCGTTGAAGAATCTCCAGGGGAGGGCTACACCTTC. Its protein product is CSVEESPGEGYTF.